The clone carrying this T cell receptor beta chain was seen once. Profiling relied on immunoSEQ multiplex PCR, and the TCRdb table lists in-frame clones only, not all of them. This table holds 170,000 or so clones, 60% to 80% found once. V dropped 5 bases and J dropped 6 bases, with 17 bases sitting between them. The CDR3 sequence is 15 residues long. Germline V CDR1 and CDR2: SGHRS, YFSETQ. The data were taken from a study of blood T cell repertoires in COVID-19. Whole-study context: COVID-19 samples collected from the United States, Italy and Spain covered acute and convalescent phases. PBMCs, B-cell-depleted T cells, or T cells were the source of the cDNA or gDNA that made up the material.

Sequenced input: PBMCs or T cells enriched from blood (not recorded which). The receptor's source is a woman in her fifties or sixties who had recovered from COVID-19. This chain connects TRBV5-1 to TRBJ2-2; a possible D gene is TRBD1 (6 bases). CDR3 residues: CASSGRGVSAGELFF. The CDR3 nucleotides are TGCGCCAGCAGTGGCAGGGGCGTTTCCGCCGGGGAGCTGTTTTTT.